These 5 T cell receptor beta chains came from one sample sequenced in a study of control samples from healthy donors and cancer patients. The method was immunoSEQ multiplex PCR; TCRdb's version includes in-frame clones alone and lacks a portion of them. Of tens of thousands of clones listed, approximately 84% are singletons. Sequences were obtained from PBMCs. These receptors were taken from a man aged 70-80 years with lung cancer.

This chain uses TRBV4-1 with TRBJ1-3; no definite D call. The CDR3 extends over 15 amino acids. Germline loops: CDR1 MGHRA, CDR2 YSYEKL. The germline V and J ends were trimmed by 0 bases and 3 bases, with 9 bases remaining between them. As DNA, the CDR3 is TGCGCCAGCAGCCAAGATAACCGGGATGGAAACACCATATATTTT. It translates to CASSQDNRDGNTIYF.

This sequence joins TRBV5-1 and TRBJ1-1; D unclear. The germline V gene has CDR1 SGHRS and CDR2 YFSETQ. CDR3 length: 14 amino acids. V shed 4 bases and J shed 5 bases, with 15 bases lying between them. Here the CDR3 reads CASSLRAQLTEAFF. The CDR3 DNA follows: TGCGCCAGCAGCCTCCGAGCCCAGTTAACTGAAGCTTTCTTT.

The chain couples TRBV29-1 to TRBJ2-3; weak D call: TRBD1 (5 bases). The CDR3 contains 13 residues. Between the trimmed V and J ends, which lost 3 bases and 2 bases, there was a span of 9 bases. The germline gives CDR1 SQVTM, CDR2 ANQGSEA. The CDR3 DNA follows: TGCAGCGTTGACAGGGCTTCCACAGATACGCAGTATTTT. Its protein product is CSVDRASTDTQYF.

The CDR3 region is CASSLPGGVWYTF. As DNA, the CDR3 is TGTGCCAGTTCTCTGCCCGGGGGCGTTTGGTACACCTTC. The chain is built from TRBV19 and TRBJ1-2; tentative D call: TRBD1 (6 bases). Germline CDR1 is LNHDA and CDR2 is SQIVND (reference sequence). V shed 8 bases and J shed 11 bases, with 21 bases lying between them. This CDR3 has 13 amino acids. The variable domain in full, completed from reference TRBV19 and TRBJ1-2, reads DGGITQSPKYLFRKEGQNVTLSCEQNLNHDAMYWYRQDPGQGLRLIYYSQIVNDFQKGDIAEGYSVSREKKESFPLTVTSAQKNPTAFYLCASSLPGGVWYTFGSGTRLTVV.

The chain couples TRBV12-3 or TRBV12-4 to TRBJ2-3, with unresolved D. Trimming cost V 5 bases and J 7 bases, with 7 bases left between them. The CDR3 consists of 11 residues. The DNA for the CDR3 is TGTGCCAGCAGTCCATCTAATACGCAGTATTTT. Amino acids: CASSPSNTQYF.